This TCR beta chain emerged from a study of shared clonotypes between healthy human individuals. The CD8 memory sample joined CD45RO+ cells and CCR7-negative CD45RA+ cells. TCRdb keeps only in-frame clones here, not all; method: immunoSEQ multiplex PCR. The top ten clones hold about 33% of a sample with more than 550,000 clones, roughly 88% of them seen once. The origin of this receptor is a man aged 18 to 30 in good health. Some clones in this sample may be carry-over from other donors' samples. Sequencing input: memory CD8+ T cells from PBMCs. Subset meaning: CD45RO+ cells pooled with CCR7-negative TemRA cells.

The DNA for the CDR3 is TGTGCCAGTCACACCAGGGGGGGCTACACCTTC. It codes for CASHTRGGYTF. This rearrangement joins TRBV19 to TRBJ1-2; the match to TRBD1 covers 7 bases. This CDR3 spans 11 amino acids. CDR1 and CDR2 from the germline V gene are LNHDA and SQIVND (reference sequence). Trimming cost V 8 bases and J 8 bases; bases outside gene matches: 5.